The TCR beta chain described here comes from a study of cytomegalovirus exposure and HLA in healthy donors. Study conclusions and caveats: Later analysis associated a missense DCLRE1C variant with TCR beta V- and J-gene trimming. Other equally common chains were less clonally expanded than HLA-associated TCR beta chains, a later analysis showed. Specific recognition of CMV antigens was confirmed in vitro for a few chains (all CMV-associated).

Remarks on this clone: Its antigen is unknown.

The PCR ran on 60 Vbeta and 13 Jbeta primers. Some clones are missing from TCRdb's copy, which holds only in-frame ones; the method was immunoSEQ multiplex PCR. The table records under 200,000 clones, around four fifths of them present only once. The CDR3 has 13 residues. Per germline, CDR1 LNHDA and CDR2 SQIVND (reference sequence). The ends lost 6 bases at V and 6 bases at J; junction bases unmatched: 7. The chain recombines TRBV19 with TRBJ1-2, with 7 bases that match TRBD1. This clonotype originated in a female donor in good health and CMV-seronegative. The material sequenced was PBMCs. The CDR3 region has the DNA TGTGCCAGTAGAAATGGACAGGACGATGGCTACACCTTC. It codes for CASRNGQDDGYTF. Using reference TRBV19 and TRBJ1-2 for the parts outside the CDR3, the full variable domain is DGGITQSPKYLFRKEGQNVTLSCEQNLNHDAMYWYRQDPGQGLRLIYYSQIVNDFQKGDIAEGYSVSREKKESFPLTVTSAQKNPTAFYLCASRNGQDDGYTFGSGTRLTVV.